This entry concerns a single T cell receptor (beta chain). This entry comes from a study of T cell changes during pregnancy in multiple sclerosis. Libraries were prepared by immunoSEQ multiplex PCR; TCRdb keeps only in-frame clonotypes and omits some of them. The table has about 79,000 clones, 75% to 95% seen once; the top ten hold around 0.5%. The material was CD4+ T cells from peripheral blood mononuclear cells, obtained in the second trimester of pregnancy. This sequence was found in a female donor with multiple sclerosis, enrolled in a pregnancy study.

The DNA of the CDR3 is TGTGCCAGCAGTGACCTCGCGAGGGGGTCGTGGGGAGCCAAAAACATTCAGTACTTC. Its translation is CASSDLARGSWGAKNIQYF. The rearrangement links TRBV6-1 to TRBJ2-4, with D perhaps TRBD1 (6 bases). Trimming removed 3 bases at V and 0 bases at J, with 21 bases between. The germline V gene encodes CDR1 MNHNS and CDR2 SASEGT. The CDR3 is 19 amino acids.